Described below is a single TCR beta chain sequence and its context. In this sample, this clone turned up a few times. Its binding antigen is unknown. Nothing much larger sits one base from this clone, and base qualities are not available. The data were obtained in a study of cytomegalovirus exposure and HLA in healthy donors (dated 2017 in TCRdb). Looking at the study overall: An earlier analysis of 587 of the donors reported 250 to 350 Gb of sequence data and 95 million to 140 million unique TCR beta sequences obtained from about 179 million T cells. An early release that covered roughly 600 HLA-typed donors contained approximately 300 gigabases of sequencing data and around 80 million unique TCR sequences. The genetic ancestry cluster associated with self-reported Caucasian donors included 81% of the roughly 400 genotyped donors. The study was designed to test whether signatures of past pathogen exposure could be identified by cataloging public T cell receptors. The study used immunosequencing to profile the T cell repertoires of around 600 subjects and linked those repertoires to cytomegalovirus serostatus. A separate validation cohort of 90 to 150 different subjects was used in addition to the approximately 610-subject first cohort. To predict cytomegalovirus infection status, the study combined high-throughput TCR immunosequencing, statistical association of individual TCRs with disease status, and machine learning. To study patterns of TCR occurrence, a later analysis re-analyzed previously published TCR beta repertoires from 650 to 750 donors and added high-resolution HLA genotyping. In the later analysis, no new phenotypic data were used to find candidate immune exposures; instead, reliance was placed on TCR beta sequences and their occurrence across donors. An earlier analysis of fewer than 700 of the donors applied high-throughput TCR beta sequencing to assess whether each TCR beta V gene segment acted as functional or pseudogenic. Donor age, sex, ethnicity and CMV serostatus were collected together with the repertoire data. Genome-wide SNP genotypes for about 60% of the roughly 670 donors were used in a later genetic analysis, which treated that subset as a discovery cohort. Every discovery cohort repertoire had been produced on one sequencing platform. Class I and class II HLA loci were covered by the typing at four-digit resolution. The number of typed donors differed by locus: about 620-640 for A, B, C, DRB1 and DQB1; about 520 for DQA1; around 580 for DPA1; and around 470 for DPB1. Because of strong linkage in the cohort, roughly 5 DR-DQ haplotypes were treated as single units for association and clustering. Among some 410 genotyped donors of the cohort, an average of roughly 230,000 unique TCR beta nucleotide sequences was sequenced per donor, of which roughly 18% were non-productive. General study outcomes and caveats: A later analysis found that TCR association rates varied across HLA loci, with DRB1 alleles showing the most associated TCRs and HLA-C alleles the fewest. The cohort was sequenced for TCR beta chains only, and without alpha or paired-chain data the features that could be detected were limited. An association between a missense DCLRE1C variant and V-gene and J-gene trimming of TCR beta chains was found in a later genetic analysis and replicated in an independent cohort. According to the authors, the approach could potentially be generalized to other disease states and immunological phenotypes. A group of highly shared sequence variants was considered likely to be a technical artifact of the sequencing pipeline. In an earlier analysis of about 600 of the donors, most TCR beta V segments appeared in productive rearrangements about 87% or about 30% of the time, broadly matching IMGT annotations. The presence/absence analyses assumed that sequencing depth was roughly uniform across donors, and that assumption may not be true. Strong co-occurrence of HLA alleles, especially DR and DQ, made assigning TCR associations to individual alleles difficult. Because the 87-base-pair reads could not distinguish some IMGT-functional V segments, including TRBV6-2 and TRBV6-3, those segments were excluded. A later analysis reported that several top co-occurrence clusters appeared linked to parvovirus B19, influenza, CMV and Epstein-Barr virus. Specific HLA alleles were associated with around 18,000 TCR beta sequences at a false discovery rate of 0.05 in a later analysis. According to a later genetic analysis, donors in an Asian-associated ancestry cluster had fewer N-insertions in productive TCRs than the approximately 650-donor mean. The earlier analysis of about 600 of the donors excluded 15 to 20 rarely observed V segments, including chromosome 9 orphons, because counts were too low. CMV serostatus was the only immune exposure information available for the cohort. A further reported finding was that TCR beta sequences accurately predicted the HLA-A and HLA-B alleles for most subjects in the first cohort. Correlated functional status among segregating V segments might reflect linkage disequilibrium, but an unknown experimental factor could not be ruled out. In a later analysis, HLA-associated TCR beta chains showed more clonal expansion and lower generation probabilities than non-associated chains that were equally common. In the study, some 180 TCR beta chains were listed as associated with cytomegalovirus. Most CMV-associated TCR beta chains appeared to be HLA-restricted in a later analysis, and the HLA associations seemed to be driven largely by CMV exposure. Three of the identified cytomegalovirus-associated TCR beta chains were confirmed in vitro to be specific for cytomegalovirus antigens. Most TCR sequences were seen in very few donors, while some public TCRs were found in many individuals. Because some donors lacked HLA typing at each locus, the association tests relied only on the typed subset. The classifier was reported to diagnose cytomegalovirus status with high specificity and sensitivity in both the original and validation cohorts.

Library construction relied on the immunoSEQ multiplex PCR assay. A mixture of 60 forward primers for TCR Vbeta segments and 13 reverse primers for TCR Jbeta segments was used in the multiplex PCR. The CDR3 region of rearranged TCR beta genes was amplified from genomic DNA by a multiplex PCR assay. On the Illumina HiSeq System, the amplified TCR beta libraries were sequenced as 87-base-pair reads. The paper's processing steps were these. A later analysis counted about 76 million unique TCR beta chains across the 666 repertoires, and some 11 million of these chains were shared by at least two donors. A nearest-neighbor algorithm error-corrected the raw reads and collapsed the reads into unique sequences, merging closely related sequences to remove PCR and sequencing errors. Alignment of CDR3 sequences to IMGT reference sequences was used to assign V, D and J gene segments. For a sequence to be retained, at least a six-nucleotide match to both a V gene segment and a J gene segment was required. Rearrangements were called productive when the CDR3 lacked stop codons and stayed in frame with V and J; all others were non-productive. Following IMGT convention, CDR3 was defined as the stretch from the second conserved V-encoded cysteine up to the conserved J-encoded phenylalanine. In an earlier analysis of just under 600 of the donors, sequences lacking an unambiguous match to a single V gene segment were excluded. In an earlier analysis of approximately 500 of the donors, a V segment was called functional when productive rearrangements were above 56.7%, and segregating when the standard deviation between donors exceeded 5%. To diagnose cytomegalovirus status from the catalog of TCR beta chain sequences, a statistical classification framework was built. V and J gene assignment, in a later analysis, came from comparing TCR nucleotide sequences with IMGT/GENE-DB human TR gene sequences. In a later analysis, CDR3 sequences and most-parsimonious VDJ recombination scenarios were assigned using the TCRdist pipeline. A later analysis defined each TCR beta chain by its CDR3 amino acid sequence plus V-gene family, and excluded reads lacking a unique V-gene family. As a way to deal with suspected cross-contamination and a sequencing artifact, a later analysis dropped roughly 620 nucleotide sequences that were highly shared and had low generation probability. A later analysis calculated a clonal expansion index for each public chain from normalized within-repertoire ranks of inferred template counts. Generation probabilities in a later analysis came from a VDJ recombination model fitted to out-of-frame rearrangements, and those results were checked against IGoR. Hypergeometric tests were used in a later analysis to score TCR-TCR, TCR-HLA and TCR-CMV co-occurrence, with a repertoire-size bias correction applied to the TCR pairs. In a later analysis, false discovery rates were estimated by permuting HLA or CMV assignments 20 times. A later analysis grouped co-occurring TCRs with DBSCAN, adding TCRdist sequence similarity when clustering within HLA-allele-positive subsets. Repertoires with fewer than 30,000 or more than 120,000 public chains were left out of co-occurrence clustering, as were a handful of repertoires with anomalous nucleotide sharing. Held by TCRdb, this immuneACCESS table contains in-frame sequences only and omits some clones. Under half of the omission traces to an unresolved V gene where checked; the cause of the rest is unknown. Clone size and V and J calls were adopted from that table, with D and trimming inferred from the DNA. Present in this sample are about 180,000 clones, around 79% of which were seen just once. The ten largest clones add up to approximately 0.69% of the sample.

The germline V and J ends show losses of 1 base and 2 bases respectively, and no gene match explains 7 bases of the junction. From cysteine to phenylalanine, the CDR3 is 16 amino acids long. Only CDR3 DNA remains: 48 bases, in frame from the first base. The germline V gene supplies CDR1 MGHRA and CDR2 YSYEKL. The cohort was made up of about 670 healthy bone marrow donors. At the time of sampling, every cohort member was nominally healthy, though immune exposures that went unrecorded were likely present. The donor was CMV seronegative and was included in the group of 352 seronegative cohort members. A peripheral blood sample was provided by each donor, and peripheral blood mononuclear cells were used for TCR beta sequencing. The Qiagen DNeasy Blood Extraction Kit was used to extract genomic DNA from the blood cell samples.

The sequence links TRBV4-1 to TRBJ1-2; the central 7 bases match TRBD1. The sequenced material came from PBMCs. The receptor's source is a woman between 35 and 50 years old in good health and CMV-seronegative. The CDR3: CASSQVVGTANYGYTF. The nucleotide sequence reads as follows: TGCGCCAGCAGCCAAGTTGTCGGGACAGCCAACTATGGCTACACCTTC.